This record covers a single TCR beta chain. Its antigen is currently unknown. The data derive from a study of T-cell memory formation after mild COVID-19. General study findings and limits: The study found contracting CD4+ clones mainly in CM and EM and contracting CD8+ clones in EMRA. Day 15 to 85 contracting clones showed balanced CD4/CD8; later expanders leaned CD4+.

Sample barcodes and UMIs were carried by the TCR alpha and TCR beta cDNA libraries that 5'RACE generated with constant-segment primers. TCRdb used MiXCR to reprocess the 5' RACE reads, holding one entry per CDR3 protein. The sample carries around 140,000 distinct CDR3 sequences, less than 25% recorded once. Sequenced sample: PBMCs or a T cell subset sorted from them (not recorded which). The receptor comes from an adult woman who had mild COVID-19 (a few samples of this study predate the infection). Cell type and time point are not known.

The CDR3 loop reads CASRSPGHPGDTQYF. For the CDR3, the DNA is TGTGCCAGCAGGTCACCGGGACACCCAGGGGATACGCAGTATTTT. The J gene is TRBJ2-3, the V gene TRBV7-3; D perhaps matches TRBD1 (6 bases). Germline CDR1 reads SGHTA; CDR2 reads FQGTGA. This CDR3 spans 15 amino acids. The V and J ends lost 6 bases and 6 bases respectively, with 19 bases between them.